This entry features one T cell receptor beta chain sequence. Amplification used 60 Vbeta primers and 13 Jbeta primers. Clones were read by immunoSEQ multiplex PCR, and TCRdb kept only the in-frame ones, dropping some. The sample lists some 190,000 clones; roughly 80% were seen once. Germline V lookup: CDR1 MNHEY, CDR2 SVGAGI. There are 13 residues in the CDR3. J was trimmed by 3 bases and V by 6 bases; bases with no gene match: 5. This record comes from a study of cytomegalovirus exposure and HLA in healthy donors. The chain carries TRBV6-5 and TRBJ2-7; 7 nucleotides match TRBD2. This TCR derives from a woman aged 30 to 39 in good health and CMV-seropositive. Sequencing was done on a sample of PBMCs. The CDR3 nucleotides are TGTGCCAGCAGCCGAGCGGGAAACTACGAGCAGTACTTC. The encoded protein is CASSRAGNYEQYF.